The 20 T cell receptor beta chains below come from one sample, sequenced in a study of blood T cells in healthy people across ages. The use of a sample-barcoded 5' primer and a J-beta primer mix characterized a second PCR of about 7 to 12 cycles. MiXCR, applied by TCRdb to the 5' RACE reads, yields one record per CDR3 protein. Among around 1,600,000 distinct CDR3 sequences listed, 40% to 45% were seen once. The sequenced sample was blood. The receptors shown here come from a young woman in good health.

V usage is TRBV4-1 and J usage is TRBJ2-1; 7 nucleotides line up with TRBD1. The last part of the DNA fits TRBJ2-7 better; the J call may be wrong. The germline V gene encodes CDR1 MGHRA and CDR2 YSYEKL. The CDR3 runs to 16 residues. The CDR3 bases are TGCGCCAGCAGCCAAGAACTAGGGACAGCCTACAATGAGCAGTACTTC. This gives the protein CASSQELGTAYNEQYF.

V and J are TRBV25-1 and TRBJ1-2; tentatively, D is TRBD1 (6 bases). V shed 1 base and J shed 4 bases, with 10 bases lying between them. Germline V gene data show CDR1 as MGHDK and CDR2 as SYGVNS. The CDR3 is made up of 14 amino acids. The CDR3 protein is CASSESGTTYGYTF. CDR3 nucleotides: TGTGCCAGCAGTGAATCTGGGACAACCTATGGCTACACCTTC.

This clonotype was counted ten times or more. The chain links TRBV5-1 to TRBJ2-1, with D unresolved. The germline V and J ends were trimmed by 4 bases and 4 bases, with 12 bases remaining between them. CDR3 length: 14 amino acids. Germline CDR1 reads SGHRS; CDR2 reads YFSETQ. CDR3 in amino acids: CASSPQLVYNEQFF. The DNA for the CDR3 is TGCGCCAGCAGCCCTCAACTGGTGTACAATGAGCAGTTCTTC.

The J gene is TRBJ2-7, the V gene TRBV6-2 or TRBV6-3; 9 positions agree with TRBD2. Germline V gives CDR1 MNHEY, CDR2 SVGEGT. The CDR3 has 15 amino acids. V was clipped by 2 bases and J by 2 bases; unmatched bases: 4. Written as DNA, the CDR3 is TGTGCCAGCAGTTACGGGGGACTAGCAGCCTACGAGCAGTACTTC. This gives the protein CASSYGGLAAYEQYF.

The sample holds a few counts of this clonotype. V gene TRBV20-1 combines with J gene TRBJ1-4; D may be TRBD1 (6 bases). Germline-derived CDR1 and CDR2 are DFQATT and SNEGSKA (reference sequence). There are 14 residues in the CDR3. Trimming pared 5 bases from V and 6 bases from J, leaving 16 bases between. The CDR3 sequence is CSASGTGWDEKLFF. In DNA, the CDR3 is TGCAGTGCTTCAGGAACAGGGTGGGATGAAAAACTGTTTTTT.

V is TRBV29-1 and J is TRBJ2-7; TRBD2 aligns across 10 bases. Gene TRBJ2-5 matches the end of the DNA better, so the J call may be wrong. The CDR3 has 15 residues. The germline V gene has CDR1 SQVTM and CDR2 ANQGSEA. The DNA of the CDR3 is TGCAGCGTTGATTCCCTAGCGGGAGTCGAAGAGACCCAGTACTTC. Protein sequence: CSVDSLAGVEETQYF.

A remark on this clonotype: One base away lies a much larger clone, so this may be a sequencing read error. The chain couples TRBV15 to TRBJ2-1; 8 bases line up with TRBD1. The V gene's germline CDR1 is LNHNV and CDR2 YYDKDF (reference sequence). The CDR3 is 16 amino acids. The CDR3 is CATSRAGTGGYSEQFF. In nucleotides, the CDR3 is TGTGCCACCAGCAGAGCTGGGACAGGTGGCTACAGTGAGCAGTTCTTC.

The chain uses TRBV3-1 and TRBJ2-7; D gene unclear. The germline V and J ends were trimmed by 5 bases and 2 bases, with 13 bases remaining between them. Germline-derived CDR1 and CDR2 are LGHDT and YNNKEL (reference sequence). This CDR3 has 14 amino acids. The CDR3 nucleotides are TGTGCCAGCAGCGCCGGTGCTGTTACCTACGAGCAGTACTTC. It codes for CASSAGAVTYEQYF.

The rearrangement uses TRBV7-2 and TRBJ2-1; 7 positions match TRBD2. The CDR3 consists of 14 residues. The V and J ends lost 7 bases and 2 bases, in that order; junction bases with no gene match: 5. CDR1 and CDR2 from the germline V gene are SGHTA and FQGNSA. The CDR3 loop is CASNIAGAYNEQFF. In DNA, the CDR3 is TGTGCCAGCAACATCGCGGGGGCCTACAATGAGCAGTTCTTC. Full variable domain (missing parts from reference TRBV7-2 and TRBJ2-1): GAGVSQSPSNKVTEKGKDVELRCDPISGHTALYWYRQSLGQGLEFLIYFQGNSAPDKSGLPSDRFSAERTGGSVSTLTIQRTQQEDSAVYLCASNIAGAYNEQFFGPGTRLTVL.

The chain combines TRBV7-8 with TRBJ2-2, with 9 nucleotides matching TRBD2. This CDR3 region has 15 residues. V shed 8 bases and J 2 bases; nucleotides not matched to a gene: 6. Germline CDR1 reads SGHVS; CDR2 reads FQNEAQ. CDR3 protein: CASFAGTSNTGELFF. CDR3 nucleotides: TGTGCCAGCTTTGCGGGGACTAGCAACACCGGGGAGCTGTTTTTT.

The chain combines TRBV20-1 with TRBJ2-7; TRBD2 matches 10 bases. The CDR3 has 13 amino acids. CDR1 and CDR2 (germline): DFQATT, SNEGSKA (reference sequence). With V trimmed by 6 bases and J by 4 bases, 6 bases remained unmatched. The CDR3, as DNA: TGCAGTGCCACCGGGACTAGCGTTTACGAGCAGTACTTC. Translating gives CSATGTSVYEQYF.

This clonotype was recorded a few times. This rearrangement joins TRBV6-2 or TRBV6-3 to TRBJ2-1; D call uncertain. This CDR3 has 19 residues. The V gene's germline CDR1 is MNHEY and CDR2 SVGEGT. The V end lost 2 bases, the J end lost 2 bases, and 22 bases lay between the germline ends. The CDR3, as DNA: TGTGCCAGCAGTTACGCGATTGTGGGCTCCAGACACCCCTACAATGAGCAGTTCTTC. Amino acids: CASSYAIVGSRHPYNEQFF.

The sample holds a few counts of this clonotype. The chain employs TRBV6-5 and TRBJ2-3; 8 bases are a match to TRBD2. CDR1 MNHEY and CDR2 SVGAGI come from the germline V gene. Trimming removed 3 bases from V and 0 bases from J; junction bases left unmatched: 5. This CDR3 has 16 residues. This CDR3 is CASSYREGTSTDTQYF. DNA of the CDR3: TGTGCCAGCAGTTATCGGGAGGGAACTAGCACAGATACGCAGTATTTT.

CDR3 region: CASSLAWLAEYNEQFF. The DNA of the CDR3 is TGTGCCAGCAGCTTAGCATGGTTAGCGGAGTACAATGAGCAGTTCTTC. The chain employs TRBV7-2 and TRBJ2-1; TRBD2 is a possible D gene (6 bases). Germline-derived CDR1 and CDR2 are SGHTA and FQGNSA. CDR3 length: 16 residues. The V end was cut by 0 bases, the J end by 4 bases, with 13 bases between.

This sequence joins TRBV20-1 and TRBJ2-3, with D tentatively TRBD2 (5 bases). CDR3 length: 15 amino acids. V was cut by 1 base and J by 4 bases, with 15 bases left in between. Germline-derived CDR1 and CDR2 are DFQATT and SNEGSKA (reference sequence). CDR3 protein: CSARAWGFGADTQYF. The CDR3 DNA reads as TGCAGTGCTAGAGCCTGGGGTTTCGGGGCAGATACGCAGTATTTT.

CDR3 protein: CASSHDRGNYGYTF. The CDR3 nucleotides are TGCGCCAGCAGCCACGACAGGGGGAACTATGGCTACACCTTC. This rearrangement joins TRBV4-3 to TRBJ1-2, with 9 positions matching TRBD1. V lost 3 bases, J lost 2 bases, and 1 base stayed unmatched. This CDR3 has 14 amino acids. The V gene's germline CDR1 is LGHNA and CDR2 YSLEER.

V is TRBV28 and J is TRBJ2-1; TRBD1 might be the D (6 bases). Gene TRBJ2-7 matches the end of the DNA better, so the J call may be wrong. The CDR3 extends over 16 amino acids. The germline V gene has CDR1 MDHEN and CDR2 SYDVKM. CDR3 loop: CASSFVGGVVYNEQYF. CDR3 DNA: TGTGCCAGCAGTTTTGTAGGGGGTGTGGTTTACAATGAGCAGTACTTC.

For this clonotype: A much larger clone lies a single base off, so this may be a read error. The chain recombines TRBV18 with TRBJ2-1, with D uncertain. The V gene lost 2 bases and the J gene lost 13 bases, with 12 bases spanning the gap. This CDR3 is built from 12 residues. Per germline, CDR1 KGHSH and CDR2 LQKENI. The CDR3 loop reads CASSPRQETQFF. DNA for the CDR3: TGTGCCAGCTCACCAAGGCAAGAGACCCAGTTCTTC.

This clonotype was counted once. This chain links TRBV7-9 with TRBJ1-1, with 8 bases that match TRBD1. V gave up 2 bases and J gave up 6 bases; unmatched junction bases: 17. Germline CDR1 SEHNR, CDR2 FQNEAQ (reference sequence). CDR3 size: 18 residues. The CDR3 DNA reads TGTGCCAGCAGCTTACAACAGGGGGTAATAGGGGACAGCTCTGAAGCTTTCTTT. Translating gives CASSLQQGVIGDSSEAFF.

This clonotype was seen many times. The chain carries TRBV4-3 and TRBJ2-1, with D perhaps matching TRBD1 (6 bases). This CDR3 comprises 12 residues. V dropped 5 bases and J dropped 8 bases, with 10 bases sitting between them. Per the germline V gene, CDR1 is LGHNA and CDR2 is YSLEER. The CDR3 is CASSFSGDEQFF. Here the CDR3 DNA reads TGCGCCAGCAGCTTCTCAGGGGATGAGCAGTTCTTC.